The clone carrying this TCR beta chain counts as medium-sized (0.01 to 0.1%). Its antigen is unidentified. This sample was taken from a study of spatial heterogeneity in lung cancer. The study's findings and limits: Ubiquitous and regional nonsynonymous mutations were tracked by counts of ubiquitous and regional expanded TCRs, respectively. Higher tumor mutation counts went along with higher counts of expanded intratumoral alpha and beta TCRs.

Individually, TCR cDNA molecules were each labelled with a unique molecular identifier. TCRdb fed the 5' RACE reads into MiXCR, producing one record per CDR3 protein. The table shows about 18,000 distinct CDR3 sequences, with about 6.3% occurring only once. Documented time point: sample taken at primary tumor resection. Tumor, nontumor lung or frozen PBMC supplied whole RNA that was sequenced unsorted. Sequencing used lung tumor tissue, obtained at surgery. The source is a female donor with early-stage non-small cell lung cancer.

CDR3 amino acids: CASSFIRARGMNTEAFF. The CDR3 DNA reads as TGTGCCAGCAGTTTCATCCGGGCTAGGGGAATGAACACTGAAGCTTTCTTT. The chain uses TRBV28 and TRBJ1-1, with D possibly TRBD1 on 5 matching bases. The germline CDR1 and CDR2 sequences are MDHEN and SYDVKM. The ends were cut back, 3 bases at V and 0 bases at J, with 17 bases in the middle. The CDR3 is 17 residues long.